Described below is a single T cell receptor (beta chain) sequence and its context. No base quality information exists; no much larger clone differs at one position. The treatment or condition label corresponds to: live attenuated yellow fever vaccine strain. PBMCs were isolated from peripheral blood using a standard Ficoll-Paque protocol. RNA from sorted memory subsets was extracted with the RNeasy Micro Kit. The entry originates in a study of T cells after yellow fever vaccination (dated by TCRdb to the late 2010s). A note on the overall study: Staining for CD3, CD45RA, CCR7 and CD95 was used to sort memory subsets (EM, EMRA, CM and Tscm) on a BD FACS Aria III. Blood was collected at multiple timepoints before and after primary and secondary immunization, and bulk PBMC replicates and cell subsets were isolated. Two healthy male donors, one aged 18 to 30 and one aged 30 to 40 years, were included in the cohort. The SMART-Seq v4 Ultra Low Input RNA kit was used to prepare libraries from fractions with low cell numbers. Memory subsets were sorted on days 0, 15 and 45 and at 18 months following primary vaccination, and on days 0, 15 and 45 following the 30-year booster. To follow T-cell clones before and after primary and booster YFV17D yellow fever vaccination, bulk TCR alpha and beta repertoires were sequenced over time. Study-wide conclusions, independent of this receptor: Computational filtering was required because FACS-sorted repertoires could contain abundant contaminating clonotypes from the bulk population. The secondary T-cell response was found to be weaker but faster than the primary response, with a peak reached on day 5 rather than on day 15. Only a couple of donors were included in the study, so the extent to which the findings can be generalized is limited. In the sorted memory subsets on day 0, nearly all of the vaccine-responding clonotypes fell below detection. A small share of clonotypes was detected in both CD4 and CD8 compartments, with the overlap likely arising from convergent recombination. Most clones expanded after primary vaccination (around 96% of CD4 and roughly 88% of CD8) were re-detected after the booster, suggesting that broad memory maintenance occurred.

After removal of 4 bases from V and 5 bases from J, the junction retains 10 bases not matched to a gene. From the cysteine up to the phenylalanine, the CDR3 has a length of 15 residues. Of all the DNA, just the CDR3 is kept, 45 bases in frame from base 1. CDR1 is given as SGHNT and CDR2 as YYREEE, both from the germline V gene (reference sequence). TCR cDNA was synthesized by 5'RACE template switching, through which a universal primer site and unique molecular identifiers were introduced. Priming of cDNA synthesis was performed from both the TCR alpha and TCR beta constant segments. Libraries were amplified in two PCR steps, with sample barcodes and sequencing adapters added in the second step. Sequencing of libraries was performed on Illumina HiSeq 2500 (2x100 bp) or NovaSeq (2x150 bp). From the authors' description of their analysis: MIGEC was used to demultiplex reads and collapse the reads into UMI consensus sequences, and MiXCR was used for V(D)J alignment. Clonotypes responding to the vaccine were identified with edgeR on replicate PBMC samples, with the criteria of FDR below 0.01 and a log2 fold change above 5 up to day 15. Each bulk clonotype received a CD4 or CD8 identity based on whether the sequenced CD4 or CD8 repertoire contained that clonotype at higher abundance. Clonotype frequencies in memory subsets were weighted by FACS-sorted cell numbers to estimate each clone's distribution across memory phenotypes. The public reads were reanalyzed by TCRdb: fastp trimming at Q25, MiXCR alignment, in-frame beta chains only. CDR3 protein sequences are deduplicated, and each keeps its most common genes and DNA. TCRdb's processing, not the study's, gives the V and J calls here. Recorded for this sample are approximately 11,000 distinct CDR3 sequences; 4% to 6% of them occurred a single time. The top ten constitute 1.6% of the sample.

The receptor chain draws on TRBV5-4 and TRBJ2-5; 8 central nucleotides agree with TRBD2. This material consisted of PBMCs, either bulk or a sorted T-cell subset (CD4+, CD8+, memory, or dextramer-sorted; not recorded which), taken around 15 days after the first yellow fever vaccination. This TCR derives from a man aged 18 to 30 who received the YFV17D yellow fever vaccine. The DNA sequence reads TGTGCCAGCAGCCAGTCGGGGGGGGCTCAGGAGACCCAGTACTTC. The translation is CASSQSGGAQETQYF. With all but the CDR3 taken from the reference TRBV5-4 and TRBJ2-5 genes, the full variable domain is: ETGVTQSPTHLIKTRGQQVTLRCSSQSGHNTVSWYQQALGQGPQFIFQYYREEENGRGNFPPRFSGLQFPNYSSELNVNALELDDSALYLCASSQSGGAQETQYFGPGTRLLVL.